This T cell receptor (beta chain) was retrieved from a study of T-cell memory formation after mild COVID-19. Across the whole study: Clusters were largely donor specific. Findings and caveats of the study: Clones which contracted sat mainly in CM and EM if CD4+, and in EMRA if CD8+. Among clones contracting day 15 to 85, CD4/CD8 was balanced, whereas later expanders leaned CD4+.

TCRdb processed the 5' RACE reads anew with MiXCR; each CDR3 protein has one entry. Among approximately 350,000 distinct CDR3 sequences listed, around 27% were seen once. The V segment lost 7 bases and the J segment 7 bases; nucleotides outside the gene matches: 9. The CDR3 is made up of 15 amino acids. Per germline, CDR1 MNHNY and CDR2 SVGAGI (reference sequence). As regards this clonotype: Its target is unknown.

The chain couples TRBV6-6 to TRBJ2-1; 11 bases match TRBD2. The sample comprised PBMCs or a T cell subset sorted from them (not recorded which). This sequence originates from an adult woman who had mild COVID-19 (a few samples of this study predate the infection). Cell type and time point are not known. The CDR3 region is CASTYISGGANEQFF. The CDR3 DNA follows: TGTGCCAGCACATACATTAGCGGGGGGGCTAATGAGCAGTTCTTC.